A selection of T cell receptor beta chains follows, all from one sample in a study of blood T cell repertoires in COVID-19. The assay was immunoSEQ multiplex PCR, and TCRdb's table has in-frame clones only and misses some. The table lists about 250,000 clones, about 80% of them singletons. Sequencing was done on a sample of peripheral blood. The source is a man aged 50-60 years with active or convalescent COVID-19. The CDR3 runs from the conserved cysteine through the conserved F or W. D genes are given only for firm matches.

V gene	D gene	J gene	CDR3 DNA	CDR3 protein
TRBV19	TRBD1	TRBJ2-3	TGTGCCAGTAGCGGGCCCCGGACAGGGGTTGGTGATACGCAGTATTTT	CASSGPRTGVGDTQYF
TRBV5-4	TRBD2	TRBJ2-3	TGTGCCAGCAGCCCTGGACTAGCGGGGGGCAGTGCAGATACGCAGTATTTT	CASSPGLAGGSADTQYF
TRBV5-1	NA	TRBJ2-3	TGCGCCAGCAGGGGGGGAACAGATACGCAGTATTTT	CASRGGTDTQYF
TRBV9	NA	TRBJ2-1	TGTGCCAGCAGCGTAGGACTAGTCAATGAGCAGTTCTTC	CASSVGLVNEQFF
TRBV21-1	NA	TRBJ2-7	TGTGCCAGCAGCAAAGTTCCGGGGGAGCAGTACTTC	CASSKVPGEQYF
TRBV6-2/TRBV6-3	TRBD1	TRBJ2-7	TGTGCCAGCAGCGACAGGGTAACCTACGAGCAGTACTTC	CASSDRVTYEQYF
TRBV4-2	TRBD1	TRBJ1-5	TGTGCCAGCAGCCTCGGCAGGGGGCAGGGGGAGCCCCAGCATTTT	CASSLGRGQGEPQHF
TRBV24-1	TRBD2	TRBJ2-7	TGTGCCACCAGTGATTTGAGCGGGGGCGAGCAGTACTTC	CATSDLSGGEQYF
TRBV28	TRBD1	TRBJ1-1	TGTGCCAGCAGTCAACCCGGACAGGGAGCTTTCTTT	CASSQPGQGAFF
TRBV6-5	TRBD1	TRBJ1-6	TGTGCCAGCAGTACCGACAGGGGGCAAAATTCACCCCTCCACTTT	CASSTDRGQNSPLHF
TRBV21-1	NA	TRBJ1-5	TGTGCCAGCAGCTTTTTCGACAGGCTCAATCAGCCCCAGCATTTT	CASSFFDRLNQPQHF
TRBV6-6	NA	TRBJ2-1	TGTGCCAGCAGTTACAACCCAGGGTGGGCCGATGAGCAGTTCTTC	CASSYNPGWADEQFF
TRBV4-2	TRBD2	TRBJ2-6	TGTGCCAGCAGCCAGCTGACTAGCGGGGGAACTGGGGCCAACGTCCTGACTTTC	CASSQLTSGGTGANVLTF
TRBV30	NA	TRBJ1-2	TGTGCCTGGAGTGTACTGGACTATGGCTACACCTTC	CAWSVLDYGYTF
TRBV10-3	NA	TRBJ1-6	TGTGCCGGACGGGGTAACTATAATTCACCCCTCCACTTT	CAGRGNYNSPLHF
TRBV19	NA	TRBJ2-7	TGTGCCAGAACAATCCGGGACAAATCCTACGAGCAGTACTTC	CARTIRDKSYEQYF
TRBV27	NA	TRBJ2-3	TGTGCCAGCAGTCTCGGGTGGTTTGCAGATACGCAGTATTTT	CASSLGWFADTQYF
TRBV12-3/TRBV12-4	TRBD1	TRBJ1-1	TGTGCCAGCAGTGGGGGACAGGCGACCGAAGCTTTCTTT	CASSGGQATEAFF